This section outlines one T cell receptor beta chain sequence together with its context. This sample was taken from a study of blood T cell repertoires in COVID-19. Study at large: Researchers got acute and convalescent COVID-19 samples from the United States, Italy and Spain.

Residents of around 24 US areas, aged about 18 to 95 years, made up the participants. Cohort placement rested on clinical history that participants reported themselves. The V end lost 0 bases, the J end lost 4 bases, and 10 bases lay between the germline ends. Germline V gene sequence: CDR1 SGHRS, CDR2 YFSETQ. This CDR3 spans 14 amino acids. The repertoire was sequenced with immunoSEQ multiplex PCR; TCRdb's copy has only in-frame clones and lacks some. Of some 410,000 clones in the sample, over 75% were seen once. This TCR derives from a woman in her 30s with acute COVID-19. Material: PBMCs or T cells enriched from blood (not recorded which). The chain employs TRBV5-1 and TRBJ1-1; D unresolved. CDR3 in DNA: TGCGCCAGCAGCTTGGAATTGTCGAGCACTGAAGCTTTCTTT. Amino acid sequence: CASSLELSSTEAFF.